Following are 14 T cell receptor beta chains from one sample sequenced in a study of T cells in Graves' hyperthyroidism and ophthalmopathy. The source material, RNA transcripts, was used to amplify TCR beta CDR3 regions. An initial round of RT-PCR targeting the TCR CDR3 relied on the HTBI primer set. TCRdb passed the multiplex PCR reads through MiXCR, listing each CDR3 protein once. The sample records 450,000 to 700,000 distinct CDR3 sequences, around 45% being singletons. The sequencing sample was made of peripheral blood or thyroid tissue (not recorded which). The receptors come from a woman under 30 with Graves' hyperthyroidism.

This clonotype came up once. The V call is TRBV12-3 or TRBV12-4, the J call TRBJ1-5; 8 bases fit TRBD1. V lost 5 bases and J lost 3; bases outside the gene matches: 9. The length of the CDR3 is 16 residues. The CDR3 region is CASSRSGTGYNQPQHF. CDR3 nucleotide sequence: TGTGCCAGCAGTCGATCCGGGACAGGTTACAATCAGCCCCAGCATTTT.

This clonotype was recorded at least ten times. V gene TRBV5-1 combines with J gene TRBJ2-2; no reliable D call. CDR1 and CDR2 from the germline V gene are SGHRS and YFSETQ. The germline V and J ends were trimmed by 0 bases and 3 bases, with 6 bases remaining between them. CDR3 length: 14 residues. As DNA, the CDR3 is TGCGCCAGCAGCTTGGCAGTAGACACCGGGGAGCTGTTTTTT. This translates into CASSLAVDTGELFF.

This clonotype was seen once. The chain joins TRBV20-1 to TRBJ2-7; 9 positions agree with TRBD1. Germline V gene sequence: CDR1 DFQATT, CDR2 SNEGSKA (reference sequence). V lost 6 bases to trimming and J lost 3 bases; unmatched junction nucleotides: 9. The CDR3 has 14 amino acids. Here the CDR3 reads CSARTGDYGYEQYF. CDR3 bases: TGCAGTGCAAGGACAGGGGACTATGGCTACGAGCAGTACTTC.

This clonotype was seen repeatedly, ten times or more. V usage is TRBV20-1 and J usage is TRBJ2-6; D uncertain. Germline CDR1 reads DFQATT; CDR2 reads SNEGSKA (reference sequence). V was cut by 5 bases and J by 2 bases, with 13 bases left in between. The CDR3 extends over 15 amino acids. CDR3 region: CSAPGQTAGANVLTF. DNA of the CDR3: TGCAGTGCTCCCGGGCAAACAGCTGGGGCCAACGTCCTGACTTTC.

This CDR3 is CASSLAGGRERETQYF. CDR3 DNA: TGTGCCAGCAGCTTAGCCGGCGGGAGGGAGAGAGAGACCCAGTACTTC. The chain employs TRBV11-1 and TRBJ2-5; TRBD2 aligns across 9 bases. The CDR3 loop spans 16 amino acids. Germline V lookup: CDR1 SGHAT, CDR2 FQDESV (reference sequence). V was pared by 0 bases and J by 4 bases, with 6 bases of the junction left unmatched.

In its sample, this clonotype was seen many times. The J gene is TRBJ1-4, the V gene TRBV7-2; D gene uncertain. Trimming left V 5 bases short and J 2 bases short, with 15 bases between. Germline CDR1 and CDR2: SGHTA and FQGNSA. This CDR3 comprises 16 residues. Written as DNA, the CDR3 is TGTGCCAGCAGCCCCGGACGAGGGCGGACTAATGAAAAACTGTTTTTT. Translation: CASSPGRGRTNEKLFF.

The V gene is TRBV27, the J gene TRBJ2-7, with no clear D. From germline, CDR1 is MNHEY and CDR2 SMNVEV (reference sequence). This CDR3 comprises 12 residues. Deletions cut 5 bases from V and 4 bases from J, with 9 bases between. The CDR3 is CASSGVGYEQYF. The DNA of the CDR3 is TGTGCCAGCAGTGGGGTGGGGTACGAGCAGTACTTC.

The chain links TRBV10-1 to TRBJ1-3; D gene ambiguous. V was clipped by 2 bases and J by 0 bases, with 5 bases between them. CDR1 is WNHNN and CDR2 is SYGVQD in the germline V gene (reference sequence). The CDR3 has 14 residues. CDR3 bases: TGCGCCAGCAGTGAGGGCAACTCTGGAAACACCATATATTTT. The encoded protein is CASSEGNSGNTIYF.

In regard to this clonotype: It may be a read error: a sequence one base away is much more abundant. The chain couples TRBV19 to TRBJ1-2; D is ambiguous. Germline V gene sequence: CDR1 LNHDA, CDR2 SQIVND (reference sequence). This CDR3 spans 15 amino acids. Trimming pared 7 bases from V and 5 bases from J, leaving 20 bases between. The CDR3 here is CASTQNPLTSYGYTF. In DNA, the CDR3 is TGTGCCAGTACTCAAAATCCGCTGACTAGTTATGGCTACACCTTC.

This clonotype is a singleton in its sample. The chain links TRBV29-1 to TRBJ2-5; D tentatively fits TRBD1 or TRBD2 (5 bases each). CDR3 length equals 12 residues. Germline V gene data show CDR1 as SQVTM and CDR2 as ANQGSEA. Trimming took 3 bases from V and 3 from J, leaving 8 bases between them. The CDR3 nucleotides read TGCAGCGTTGAGGGGGTTGAAGAGACCCAGTACTTC. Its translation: CSVEGVEETQYF. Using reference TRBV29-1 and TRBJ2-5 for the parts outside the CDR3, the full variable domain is SAVISQKPSRDICQRGTSLTIQCQVDSQVTMMFWYRQQPGQSLTLIATANQGSEATYESGFVIDKFPISRPNLTFSTLTVSNMSPEDSSIYLCSVEGVEETQYFGPGTRLLVL.

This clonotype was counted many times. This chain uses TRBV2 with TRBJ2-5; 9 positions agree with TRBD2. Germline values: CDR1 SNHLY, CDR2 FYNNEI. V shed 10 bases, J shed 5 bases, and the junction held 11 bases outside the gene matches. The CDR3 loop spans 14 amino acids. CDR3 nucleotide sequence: TGTGCCACCAGAGGGGGACTAGCAGGGGAGACCCAGTACTTC. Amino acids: CATRGGLAGETQYF. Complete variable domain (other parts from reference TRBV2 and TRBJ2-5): EPEVTQTPSHQVTQMGQEVILRCVPISNHLYFYWYRQILGQKVEFLVSFYNNEISEKSEIFDDQFSVERPDGSNFTLKIRSTKLEDSAMYFCATRGGLAGETQYFGPGTRLLVL.

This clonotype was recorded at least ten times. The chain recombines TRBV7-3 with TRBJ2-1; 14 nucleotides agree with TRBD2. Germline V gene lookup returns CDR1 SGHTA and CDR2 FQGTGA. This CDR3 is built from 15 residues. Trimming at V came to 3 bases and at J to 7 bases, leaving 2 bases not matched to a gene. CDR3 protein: CASSLGLAGVNEQFF. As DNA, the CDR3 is TGTGCCAGCAGCTTGGGACTAGCGGGAGTAAATGAGCAGTTCTTC.

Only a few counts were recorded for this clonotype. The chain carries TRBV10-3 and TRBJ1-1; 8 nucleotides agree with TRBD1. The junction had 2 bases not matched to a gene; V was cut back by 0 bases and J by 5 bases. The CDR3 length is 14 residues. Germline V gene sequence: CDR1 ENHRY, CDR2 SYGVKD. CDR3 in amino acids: CAISESTGATEAFF. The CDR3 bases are TGTGCCATCAGTGAGTCGACAGGGGCGACTGAAGCTTTCTTT.

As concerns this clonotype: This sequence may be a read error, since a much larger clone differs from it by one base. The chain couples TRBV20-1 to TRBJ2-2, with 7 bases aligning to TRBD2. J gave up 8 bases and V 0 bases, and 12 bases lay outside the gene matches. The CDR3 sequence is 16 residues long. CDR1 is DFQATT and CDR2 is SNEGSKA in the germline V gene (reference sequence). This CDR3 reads CSARDTRREKGGELFF. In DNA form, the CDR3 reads TGCAGTGCTAGAGATACCCGGCGGGAGAAAGGAGGGGAGCTGTTTTTT.